These T cell receptor beta chains were read from a single sample in a study of shared clonotypes between healthy human individuals. Produced via immunoSEQ multiplex PCR; TCRdb's table is partial and in-frame only. Of 450,000 to 500,000 clones listed, roughly 80% were seen once; the top ten hold roughly an eighth. The sample comprised PBMCs. The receptors stem from a woman in her thirties or forties in good health. Some clones in this sample may be carry-over from other donors' samples. CDR3s include the opening cysteine and the closing phenylalanine or tryptophan. D genes are given only for firm matches. Clone size is not always given. Where it is, it says once, few, many or a class for expanded clones.

size: .
D: TRBD1
J: TRBJ2-3
V: TRBV5-1
DNA: TGCGCCAGCAGCACGACAGGGTCCGCTACGCAGTATTTT
CDR3: CASSTTGSATQYF

size: .
D: TRBD1
J: TRBJ1-5
V: TRBV19
DNA: TGTGCCAGTAGTGACGACAGGGGGCACGGTCAGCCCCAGCATTTT
CDR3: CASSDDRGHGQPQHF

size: .
D: .
J: TRBJ2-7
V: TRBV28
DNA: TGTGCCAGCAGGTCTGCGTGGGCAGGTACTTACTACGAGCATTACTTC
CDR3: CASRSAWAGTYYEHYF

size: few
D: TRBD2
J: TRBJ2-7
V: TRBV29-1
DNA: TGCAGCGTCCTTCTAGCGGGAGGAACCTACGAGCAGTACTTC
CDR3: CSVLLAGGTYEQYF

size: once
D: TRBD2
J: TRBJ2-5
V: TRBV5-1
DNA: TGCGCCAGCAGCTTCGGCCTAGCGGAAGAGACCCAGTACTTC
CDR3: CASSFGLAEETQYF

size: .
D: TRBD1
J: TRBJ1-5
V: TRBV9
DNA: TGTGCCAGCAGCGTGGGGACAGGCAATCAGCCCCAGCATTTT
CDR3: CASSVGTGNQPQHF

size: once
D: TRBD2
J: TRBJ2-1
V: TRBV29-1
DNA: TGCAGCGTGGAGACTAGCGGGATCGATGAGCAGTTCTTC
CDR3: CSVETSGIDEQFF

size: .
D: TRBD2
J: TRBJ2-3
V: TRBV25-1
DNA: TGTGCCAGCAGTGCCCGGCTAGCGGGAGATCGTGCCACAGATACGCAGTATTTT
CDR3: CASSARLAGDRATDTQYF

size: .
D: .
J: TRBJ2-5
V: TRBV7-2
DNA: TGTGCCAGCAGCAGAAGTAGCGGACCCTCCCAAGAGACCCAGTACTTC
CDR3: CASSRSSGPSQETQYF

size: few
D: .
J: TRBJ2-3
V: TRBV7-6
DNA: TGTGCCAGCAGCTTAGGTTTCAGCGCCCTGGATACGCAGTATTTT
CDR3: CASSLGFSALDTQYF

size: .
D: TRBD1
J: TRBJ1-2
V: TRBV29-1
DNA: TGCAGCGTTGAAGCCACAGGGGGGCTGGTTGGCTACACCTTC
CDR3: CSVEATGGLVGYTF

size: .
D: TRBD2
J: TRBJ2-2
V: TRBV5-1
DNA: TGCGCCAGCAGCTTGGGACTAGCGGAGAACACCGGGGAGCTGTTTTTT
CDR3: CASSLGLAENTGELFF

size: .
D: .
J: TRBJ2-5
V: TRBV4-1
DNA: TGCGCCAGCAGCCAACACGTAGCGGCAGGGGGAGAGACCCAGTACTTC
CDR3: CASSQHVAAGGETQYF

size: many
D: .
J: TRBJ2-2
V: TRBV10-2
DNA: TGCGCCAGCATTCACGACACCGGGGAGCTGTTTTTT
CDR3: CASIHDTGELFF

size: .
D: .
J: TRBJ1-1
V: TRBV5-4
DNA: TGTGCCAGCAGCGAGGACTACCAAATGAACACTGAAGCTTTCTTT
CDR3: CASSEDYQMNTEAFF

size: .
D: .
J: TRBJ2-7
V: TRBV2
DNA: TGTGCCAGCAGTGTATACCGAGCCTACGAGCAGTACTTC
CDR3: CASSVYRAYEQYF

size: .
D: .
J: TRBJ2-7
V: TRBV7-2
DNA: TGTGCCAGCAGCCCGTTGACAGCTACCTACGAGCAGTACTTC
CDR3: CASSPLTATYEQYF

size: .
D: TRBD1
J: TRBJ2-6
V: TRBV7-8
DNA: TGTGCCAGCAGCCCCCGAGGGACAGGGGCTGGGGCCAACGTCCTGACTTTC
CDR3: CASSPRGTGAGANVLTF

size: .
D: TRBD1
J: TRBJ2-7
V: TRBV11-2
DNA: TGTGCCAGCAGCTTAGGGCACAGGGGCCCCTACGAGCAGTACTTC
CDR3: CASSLGHRGPYEQYF

size: .
D: .
J: TRBJ1-1
V: TRBV5-4
DNA: TGTGCCAGCAGAAGGGCCCCTCTGGGAGCTTTCTTT
CDR3: CASRRAPLGAFF

size: once
D: TRBD2
J: TRBJ2-1
V: TRBV27
DNA: TGTGCCAGCAGTTTGGGGACTAGCGGCAACAATGAGCAGTTCTTC
CDR3: CASSLGTSGNNEQFF

size: .
D: TRBD1
J: TRBJ1-5
V: TRBV30
DNA: TGTGCCTGGGACAGGGGGAGCAATCAGCCCCAGCATTTT
CDR3: CAWDRGSNQPQHF

size: .
D: TRBD1
J: TRBJ2-5
V: TRBV28
DNA: TGTGCCAGCCACCCTTCCACGACAGGGGGAGAGACCCAGTACTTC
CDR3: CASHPSTTGGETQYF